Given below is one TCR beta chain in context. Clones were sequenced by immunoSEQ multiplex PCR, and TCRdb holds only the in-frame ones, with some missing. The table records about 15,000 clones, around 62% of them present only once. Germline assignment: CDR1 MNHNY and CDR2 SVGAGI (reference sequence). This CDR3 has 14 residues. The trim removed 6 bases at V and 7 bases at J, leaving 6 bases unmatched. This sample stems from a study of OX40 agonist ivuxolimab in advanced cancers. The source material was CD4+ or CD8+ T cells sorted from blood, sampled in a trial of the OX40 agonist ivuxolimab. The sequence was collected from an adult with an advanced solid tumor such as melanoma, head and neck, liver or kidney cancer. The rearrangement links TRBV6-6 to TRBJ1-4; 9 nucleotides match TRBD1. CDR3: CASRPTGGGEKLFF. The CDR3 DNA reads as TGTGCCAGCAGACCGACAGGGGGTGGTGAAAAACTGTTTTTT.